Each of the 28 T cell receptor beta chains below was sequenced from the same sample in a study of cytomegalovirus exposure and HLA in healthy donors. In the PCR, 60 Vbeta and 13 Jbeta primers were used. Sequencing used immunoSEQ multiplex PCR; TCRdb keeps in-frame clones, though not all of them. This listing includes tens of thousands of clones. The material sequenced was PBMCs. The source of these receptors is a man aged 35-49 years in good health and CMV-seropositive.

The CDR3, as DNA: TGCAGTGCTAGATTCGGGGAAGGCTACACCTTC. This codes for CSARFGEGYTF. V gene TRBV20-1 combines with J gene TRBJ1-2; D unresolved. The CDR3 covers 11 residues. V lost 2 bases and J lost 8, with 9 bases in between. Germline loops: CDR1 DFQATT, CDR2 SNEGSKA (reference sequence).

The V gene is TRBV9, the J gene TRBJ2-7; TRBD1 matches 8 bases. Germline V CDR1 and CDR2: SGDLS, YYNGEE. Trimming cost V 0 bases and J 3 bases; bases outside gene matches: 2. CDR3 length: 14 residues. Written as DNA, the CDR3 is TGTGCCAGCAGCGTAGGTGACAGGGGCTACGAGCAGTACTTC. Translating it yields CASSVGDRGYEQYF.

The chain's CDR3 is CASSQDRGLAYEQYF. DNA of the CDR3: TGCGCCAGCAGCCAAGATAGGGGACTAGCCTACGAGCAGTACTTC. This chain uses TRBV4-3 with TRBJ2-7, with TRBD2 identical over 8 bases. The CDR3 length is 15 residues. V gave up 0 bases and J gave up 2 bases; unmatched junction bases: 3. The germline CDR1 and CDR2 sequences are LGHNA and YSLEER.

This sequence joins TRBV6-6 and TRBJ1-1, with D unresolved. This CDR3 contains 13 residues. The V gene's germline CDR1 is MNHNY and CDR2 SVGAGI (reference sequence). The V end lost 2 bases, the J end lost 4 bases, and 8 bases lay between the germline ends. This CDR3 reads CASSYRRSTEAFF. In nucleotides, the CDR3 is TGTGCCAGCAGTTACCGTCGGAGCACTGAAGCTTTCTTT.

The CDR3 loop reads CASSRPGTNEKLFF. The CDR3 coding sequence is TGTGCCAGCAGCCGACCCGGGACTAATGAAAAACTGTTTTTT. V is TRBV7-2 and J is TRBJ1-4; the D is unclear. With 5 bases removed from V and 2 bases from J, the gap between germline ends came to 9 bases. Germline V gene lookup returns CDR1 SGHTA and CDR2 FQGNSA. This CDR3 has 14 residues.

The chain combines TRBV27 with TRBJ1-1; no clear D. Deletions cut 0 bases from V and 0 bases from J, with 5 bases between. Germline assignment: CDR1 MNHEY and CDR2 SMNVEV (reference sequence). The length of the CDR3 is 14 residues. The CDR3 is CASSLSGVNTEAFF. CDR3 DNA: TGTGCCAGCAGTTTATCCGGAGTGAACACTGAAGCTTTCTTT.

The V and J genes are TRBV4-1 and TRBJ2-7; the match to TRBD1 covers 8 bases. CDR1 and CDR2 from the germline V gene are MGHRA and YSYEKL. Trimming removed 2 bases from V and 5 bases from J; junction bases left unmatched: 8. CDR3 length equals 15 residues. As DNA, the CDR3 is TGCGCCAGCAGCCAACACGGGACAGGCTGGGACGAGCAGTACTTC. Its translation is CASSQHGTGWDEQYF.

The rearrangement links TRBV15 to TRBJ2-7, with a weak D call TRBD2 (6 bases). The length of the CDR3 is 15 residues. The V and J ends lost 1 base and 1 base respectively, with 11 bases between them. Germline V gene sequence: CDR1 LNHNV, CDR2 YYDKDF (reference sequence). CDR3 in amino acids: CATSRAGVRSYEQYF. The CDR3 DNA is TGTGCCACCAGCAGAGCGGGAGTGCGTTCCTACGAGCAGTACTTC.

The chain links TRBV28 to TRBJ1-2, with TRBD1 as a possible D gene (6 bases). CDR1 MDHEN and CDR2 SYDVKM come from the germline V gene. The CDR3 consists of 15 residues. Trimming stripped 11 bases from V and 3 bases from J, with 22 bases between. Here the CDR3 reads CAGGTQHRRHYGYTF. For the CDR3, the DNA is TGTGCCGGGGGCACTCAGCATCGGAGACACTATGGCTACACCTTC.

V is TRBV7-9 and J is TRBJ2-3; TRBD1 is a possible D gene (6 bases). This CDR3 is 19 amino acids long. Germline V gene lookup returns CDR1 SEHNR and CDR2 FQNEAQ (reference sequence). V lost 2 bases and J 2 bases, leaving 23 bases between the germline ends. The CDR3 region has the DNA TGTGCCAGCAGCTTACAGCTAGGCACGGGCAGGGGCCTCACAGATACGCAGTATTTT. Its translation is CASSLQLGTGRGLTDTQYF. Based on the CDR3 plus reference TRBV7-9 and TRBJ2-3, the full variable domain is DTGVSQNPRHKITKRGQNVTFRCDPISEHNRLYWYRQTLGQGPEFLTYFQNEAQLEKSRLLSDRFSAERPKGSFSTLEIQRTEQGDSAMYLCASSLQLGTGRGLTDTQYFGPGTRLTVL.

J is TRBJ2-3 and V is TRBV6-1; TRBD2 aligns across 10 bases. Germline assignment: CDR1 MNHNS and CDR2 SASEGT. The CDR3 spans 15 residues. Losses at the gene ends were 6 bases for V and 3 bases for J; bases not matched to a gene: 6. The CDR3 region is CASRGLAGATDTQYF. The CDR3 DNA reads TGTGCCAGCAGAGGCCTAGCGGGAGCAACAGATACGCAGTATTTT.

The genes are TRBV5-1 and TRBJ2-2; tentative D call: TRBD1 (6 bases). V dropped 2 bases and J dropped 6 bases, with 11 bases sitting between them. The CDR3 spans 14 residues. The germline V gene encodes CDR1 SGHRS and CDR2 YFSETQ. CDR3 bases: TGCGCCAGCAGCTTAGGACAGATTGCCGGGGAGCTGTTTTTT. Protein product: CASSLGQIAGELFF.

The rearrangement joins TRBV7-9 to TRBJ2-5; a weak D match, TRBD2 (7 bases). The CDR3 has 16 amino acids. Germline CDR1 reads SEHNR; CDR2 reads FQNEAQ (reference sequence). With 4 bases removed from V and 5 bases from J, the gap between germline ends came to 20 bases. The DNA of the CDR3 is TGTGCCAGCAGCTCCCCTGGGGGCGGGGGTTTGGAGACCCAGTACTTC. Protein sequence: CASSSPGGGGLETQYF. Combining the CDR3 with reference TRBV7-9 and TRBJ2-5 gives the whole variable domain DTGVSQNPRHKITKRGQNVTFRCDPISEHNRLYWYRQTLGQGPEFLTYFQNEAQLEKSRLLSDRFSAERPKGSFSTLEIQRTEQGDSAMYLCASSSPGGGGLETQYFGPGTRLLVL.

The genes are TRBV4-1 and TRBJ2-7; 8 nucleotides align to TRBD2. V was clipped by 4 bases and J by 3 bases; unmatched bases: 11. Germline assignment: CDR1 MGHRA and CDR2 YSYEKL. The length of the CDR3 is 16 residues. Here the CDR3 DNA reads TGCGCCAGCAGCCCCCCAAGCGGGAGCTCCCACTACGAGCAGTACTTC. Amino acids: CASSPPSGSSHYEQYF.

The rearrangement joins TRBV27 to TRBJ2-1; 9 bases agree with TRBD2. V shed 2 bases and J 8 bases; nucleotides not matched to a gene: 13. Germline-derived CDR1 and CDR2 are MNHEY and SMNVEV (reference sequence). The CDR3 contains 17 residues. For the CDR3, the DNA is TGTGCCAGCAGTTTAGGGGTATGGGCGGGAGGGATACATGAGCAGTTCTTC. Encoded protein: CASSLGVWAGGIHEQFF.

The V and J genes are TRBV5-5 and TRBJ2-4; D is perhaps TRBD1 (6 bases). Germline CDR1 reads SGHKS; CDR2 reads YYEKEE (reference sequence). Trimming removed 4 bases at V and 8 bases at J, with 22 bases between. The CDR3 has 16 amino acids. CDR3 sequence reads: CASSTTQGLMWDIQYF. The DNA for the CDR3 is TGTGCCAGCAGCACCACCCAGGGGCTTATGTGGGACATTCAGTACTTC.

The genes are TRBV21-1 and TRBJ2-7; the tabulated D call, TRBD2, remains unverified against the DNA. TRBV21-1 is a documented pseudogene. CDR3 size: 15 residues. In DNA, the CDR3 is TGTGCCAGCAGCACATCTAGAGGGGGGGCTGACGAGCAGTACTTC. As protein: CASSTSRGGADEQYF.

The chain has TRBV30 and TRBJ2-5, with 11 bases fitting TRBD2. CDR1 is GTSNPN, CDR2 SVGIG, per germline (reference sequence). With 0 bases clipped from V and 1 base from J, the junction kept 7 bases outside the gene matches. CDR3 length: 17 amino acids. CDR3 sequence reads: CAWSVTATSGTQETQYF. CDR3 in DNA: TGTGCCTGGAGTGTAACCGCGACTAGCGGGACCCAAGAGACCCAGTACTTC.

The chain recombines TRBV5-1 with TRBJ1-1; D possibly corresponds to TRBD1 (5 bases). V gave up 0 bases and J gave up 6 bases, with 9 bases separating them. CDR1 and CDR2 from the germline V gene are SGHRS and YFSETQ. The CDR3 length is 13 residues. In DNA, the CDR3 is TGCGCCAGCAGCTTGGTCGGAGGGGCTGAAGCTTTCTTT. Encoded protein: CASSLVGGAEAFF.

The chain is built from TRBV7-3 and TRBJ2-7, with 7 positions matching TRBD2. Germline values: CDR1 SGHTA, CDR2 FQGTGA. CDR3 length: 13 residues. Trimming removed 2 bases from V and 6 bases from J; junction bases left unmatched: 4. As DNA, the CDR3 is TGTGCCAGCAGCTTAGGGGAGGGGCGCGAGCAGTACTTC. It yields the protein CASSLGEGREQYF.

This sequence joins TRBV7-2 and TRBJ2-5, with no clear D. Germline V CDR1 and CDR2: SGHTA, FQGNSA. Trimming pared 1 base from V and 0 bases from J, leaving 9 bases between. The CDR3 contains 15 residues. CDR3 protein: CASSLGPQYQETQYF. Here the CDR3 DNA reads TGTGCCAGCAGCTTAGGGCCTCAGTACCAAGAGACCCAGTACTTC.

This chain links TRBV11-3 with TRBJ2-3, with 10 bases aligning to TRBD2. Germline V gene lookup returns CDR1 SGHNT and CDR2 YENEEA. J was trimmed by 4 bases and V by 2 bases; bases with no gene match: 6. The CDR3 extends over 16 amino acids. The CDR3 sequence is CASSLRSGRKSDTQYF. CDR3 sequence (DNA): TGTGCCAGCAGCTTACGTAGCGGGAGGAAGTCAGATACGCAGTATTTT.

V is TRBV27 and J is TRBJ2-7; 7 bases align to TRBD2. The CDR3 loop spans 19 amino acids. J lost 0 bases, V lost 1 base, and 15 bases had no gene match. Germline values: CDR1 MNHEY, CDR2 SMNVEV (reference sequence). The CDR3 DNA follows: TGTGCCAGCAGTTTATTCGGGGTTGGGGGGGGTTACCACTCCTACGAGCAGTACTTC. Amino acids: CASSLFGVGGGYHSYEQYF.

This chain uses TRBV5-5 with TRBJ1-5; 8 nucleotides match TRBD1. After removal of 1 base from V and 5 bases from J, the junction contained 5 bases not matched to a gene. Germline CDR1 SGHKS, CDR2 YYEKEE (reference sequence). There are 15 residues in the CDR3. CDR3 DNA sequence: TGTGCCAGCAGCTTGTTGCAGGGGGCTGATCAGCCCCAGCATTTT. Its translation: CASSLLQGADQPQHF. The entire variable domain, with the rest obtained from reference TRBV5-5 and TRBJ1-5, is as follows: DAGVTQSPTHLIKTRGQQVTLRCSPISGHKSVSWYQQVLGQGPQFIFQYYEKEERGRGNFPDRFSARQFPNYSSELNVNALLLGDSALYLCASSLLQGADQPQHFGDGTRLSIL.

This chain joins TRBV4-2 and TRBJ1-2, with a weak D call TRBD1 (6 bases). The CDR3 sequence is 15 residues long. V was cut by 1 base and J by 6 bases, with 15 bases left in between. Per germline, CDR1 LGHNA and CDR2 YNFKEQ. The DNA of the CDR3 is TGTGCCAGCAGCCAAGCGGAATCCAGGGGAGATGGCTACACCTTC. This codes for CASSQAESRGDGYTF.

The V and J genes are TRBV5-4 and TRBJ2-2; TRBD2 matches 9 bases. This CDR3 comprises 15 residues. Germline CDR1 is SGHNT and CDR2 is YYREEE (reference sequence). Losses at the gene ends were 8 bases for V and 5 bases for J; bases not matched to a gene: 10. CDR3 protein: CASSVALAGTGELFF. CDR3 in DNA: TGTGCCAGTTCCGTCGCGCTAGCGGGGACCGGGGAGCTGTTTTTT.

The V call is TRBV30, the J call TRBJ1-1; D not certain. The V end was cut by 5 bases, the J end by 1 base, with 8 bases between. Germline lookup yields CDR1 GTSNPN and CDR2 SVGIG (reference sequence). The CDR3 length is 12 residues. The CDR3 reads CAWLRGNTEAFF. CDR3 bases: TGTGCCTGGCTGCGGGGGAACACTGAAGCTTTCTTT.

The chain employs TRBV7-2 and TRBJ2-7, with a tentative D call TRBD2 (5 bases). CDR1 is SGHTA, CDR2 FQGNSA, per germline. V was clipped by 2 bases and J by 8 bases, with 16 bases between them. CDR3 length: 14 amino acids. The CDR3 is CASSLKEAANKQYF. The CDR3 region has the DNA TGTGCCAGCAGCTTAAAGGAGGCAGCCAATAAGCAGTACTTC.